Presented here are 10 T cell receptor beta chains from one specimen sequenced in a study of cytomegalovirus exposure and HLA in healthy donors. PCR involved 60 Vbeta and 13 Jbeta primers. The data were produced by immunoSEQ multiplex PCR, yet TCRdb's version contains in-frame clones alone and is incomplete. The data include 75,000 to 95,000 clones; the top ten clones carry 1.3% to 1.5%. The sequenced sample consisted of PBMCs. The source of these receptors is a woman aged 60-75 years in good health and CMV-seronegative.

This chain connects TRBV9 to TRBJ2-1, with 9 bases aligning to TRBD2. V was pared by 3 bases and J by 8 bases, with 9 bases of the junction left unmatched. The CDR3 is 15 residues long. Germline-derived CDR1 and CDR2 are SGDLS and YYNGEE. The CDR3 sequence is CASSGGGRASDEQFF. The CDR3 bases are TGTGCCAGCAGCGGGGGCGGGAGGGCCAGCGATGAGCAGTTCTTC. Combining the CDR3 with reference TRBV9 and TRBJ2-1 gives the whole variable domain DSGVTQTPKHLITATGQRVTLRCSPRSGDLSVYWYQQSLDQGLQFLIQYYNGEERAKGNILERFSAQQFPDLHSELNLSSLELGDSALYFCASSGGGRASDEQFFGPGTRLTVL.

This rearrangement joins TRBV7-8 to TRBJ1-5, with TRBD1 identical over 7 bases. The trim removed 5 bases at V and 11 bases at J, leaving 9 bases unmatched. Germline CDR1 SGHVS, CDR2 FQNEAQ. The length of the CDR3 is 13 residues. CDR3 sequence: CASSKLEQGSQHF. The CDR3 DNA reads TGTGCCAGCAGCAAGTTAGAACAGGGGTCCCAGCATTTT.

The rearrangement uses TRBV2 and TRBJ2-1; 9 bases agree with TRBD2. V was clipped by 6 bases and J by 0 bases; unmatched bases: 6. Germline V gene sequence: CDR1 SNHLY, CDR2 FYNNEI. The CDR3 has 16 amino acids. CDR3: CASRRTSESSYNEQFF. In DNA, the CDR3 is TGTGCCAGCAGGAGGACTAGCGAGAGCTCCTACAATGAGCAGTTCTTC.

CDR3 region: CASSLALAGVNEQFF. The CDR3 DNA reads as TGCGCCAGCAGCTTAGCACTAGCGGGAGTCAATGAGCAGTTCTTC. This chain uses TRBV5-1 with TRBJ2-1; 11 positions match TRBD2. The CDR3 loop spans 15 amino acids. J lost 6 bases, V lost 2 bases, and 4 bases had no gene match. Germline CDR1 and CDR2: SGHRS and YFSETQ. The full variable domain, its missing parts supplied by reference TRBV5-1 and TRBJ2-1, is KAGVTQTPRYLIKTRGQQVTLSCSPISGHRSVSWYQQTPGQGLQFLFEYFSETQRNKGNFPGRFSGRQFSNSRSEMNVSTLELGDSALYLCASSLALAGVNEQFFGPGTRLTVL.

DNA of the CDR3: TGTGCCAGCACCCTACGGGGGGAGACCCAGTACTTC. Translated: CASTLRGETQYF. The chain links TRBV2 to TRBJ2-5, with D possibly TRBD2 on 6 matching bases. The CDR3 covers 12 residues. The germline CDR1 and CDR2 sequences are SNHLY and FYNNEI. V lost 7 bases, J lost 5 bases, and 11 bases lay in between.

The chain carries TRBV5-1 and TRBJ2-5, with 9 bases fitting TRBD1. Germline lookup yields CDR1 SGHRS and CDR2 YFSETQ. The CDR3 sequence is 18 residues long. V shed 3 bases and J 1 base; nucleotides not matched to a gene: 13. The DNA of the CDR3 is TGCGCCAGCAGCTCGGGTGCCACGGGACAGGGAGCCCAAGAGACCCAGTACTTC. Its translation is CASSSGATGQGAQETQYF.

CDR3 coding DNA: TGTGCCAGCAGCGGGGGACTAGCGGGAGTGGAGACCCAGTACTTC. This gives the protein CASSGGLAGVETQYF. The chain joins TRBV5-8 to TRBJ2-5, with 14 bases matching TRBD2. The CDR3 totals 15 residues. Losses at the gene ends were 4 bases for V and 5 bases for J; bases not matched to a gene: 4. Germline V gives CDR1 SGHTS, CDR2 YDEGEE.

The J gene is TRBJ2-1, the V gene TRBV5-1, with 10 positions matching TRBD2. The trim removed 5 bases at V and 1 base at J, leaving 3 bases unmatched. This CDR3 has 15 amino acids. Germline assignment: CDR1 SGHRS and CDR2 YFSETQ. The CDR3 sequence is CASSPSGGSYNEQFF. The DNA of the CDR3 is TGCGCCAGCAGTCCTAGCGGGGGTTCCTACAATGAGCAGTTCTTC.

V usage is TRBV6-6 and J usage is TRBJ2-7; TRBD1 aligns across 7 bases. The CDR3 loop spans 14 amino acids. From germline, CDR1 is MNHNY and CDR2 SVGAGI (reference sequence). Trimming removed 7 bases from V and 5 bases from J; junction bases left unmatched: 11. CDR3 sequence: CASTYIRQGNEQYF. CDR3 bases: TGTGCCAGCACCTACATTCGACAGGGAAACGAGCAGTACTTC.

The CDR3 spells CASSSTPRGQYF. CDR3 coding DNA: TGTGCCAGCAGTTCCACCCCGAGGGGGCAGTACTTC. The J gene is TRBJ2-5, the V gene TRBV2, with D possibly TRBD1 on 6 matching bases. V dropped 5 bases and J dropped 11 bases, with 15 bases sitting between them. The CDR3 sequence is 12 residues long. In germline, CDR1 is SNHLY, CDR2 FYNNEI.